The following is a T cell receptor (beta chain) sequence with its context. Its antigen is as yet unknown. Built from TCR beta cDNA, the libraries had unique molecular identifiers in them. TCRdb re-analysed the PCR reads in MiXCR, keeping a single row per CDR3 protein. Found here are roughly 700,000 distinct CDR3 sequences, roughly 29% of them singletons; the top ten hold roughly 0.53%. The sample originates from a study of post-analysis software for immune sequencing data. General study results and limits: Samples from a shared batch, those prepared together, strongly co-clustered by F measure.

The clonotype was recovered from a girl aged 5 to 17 with multiple sclerosis. Specimen: blood.

CDR3 coding DNA: TGCAGTGCTAGAGTCCATGGACTAAACAATGAGCAGTACTTC. It translates to CSARVHGLNNEQYF. The V and J genes are TRBV20-1 and TRBJ2-5, with D perhaps matching TRBD2 (6 bases). This CDR3 region has 14 residues. V was cut by 1 base and J by 11 bases, with 20 bases left in between. CDR1 is DFQATT and CDR2 is SNEGSKA in the germline V gene (reference sequence).